Below, one T cell receptor (beta chain) is given with its context. Its antigen is not identified. Between the trimmed V and J ends, which lost 7 bases and 5 bases, there was a span of 30 bases. The CDR3 length is 19 residues. This record comes from a study of T cells in Graves' hyperthyroidism and ophthalmopathy. Duration under 3 months, a NOSPECS grade of at least 4, and a Clinical Activity Score of at least 3 characterized the ophthalmopathy patients. TCR beta CDR3 region amplification was performed from RNA transcripts. An initial round of RT-PCR targeting the TCR CDR3 relied on the HTBI primer set. One entry per CDR3 protein, called by TCRdb with MiXCR from the multiplex PCR reads. The table includes roughly 250,000 distinct CDR3 sequences, roughly 20% detected once. General study points: Most thyroid clonotypes expanded above 0.001 appeared in blood too.

The chain recombines TRBV12-3 or TRBV12-4 with TRBJ2-1, with D possibly TRBD2 on 7 matching bases. Sequencing was carried out using blood. This clonotype was obtained from a man aged 25-45 years with Graves' ophthalmopathy. The CDR3 nucleotides are TGTGCCAGCACCCGAGGATCGGGGGGCGCGATAGACAAACACAATGAGCAGTTCTTC. Its translation: CASTRGSGGAIDKHNEQFF.